The rows below give T cell receptor beta chains drawn from one sample of a study of blood T cell repertoires in COVID-19. The assay was immunoSEQ multiplex PCR, and TCRdb's table has in-frame clones only and misses some. The data show around 190,000 clones, with around 84% seen just once and roughly 4.5% held by the top ten. The sequenced sample consisted of peripheral blood. These receptors originate from a woman aged 80 or over with acute or convalescent COVID-19. Each CDR3 is given with its conserved first and last residue. A D gene is named only where the DNA matches it firmly. Clone size is stated in some rows and not others, as once, few, many or a class when expanded.

J	V	size	length	D	DNA	CDR3
TRBJ2-3	TRBV19	-	15	TRBD1	TGTGCCAGTAGTACCGACAGGGTTGTGTCAGATACGCAGTATTTT	CASSTDRVVSDTQYF
TRBJ1-5	TRBV6-6	-	15	TRBD1	TGTGCCAGCAGGAAACAGGGGGAGGGCAATCAGCCCCAGCATTTT	CASRKQGEGNQPQHF
TRBJ2-2	TRBV6-5	-	14	TRBD1	TGTGCCAGCAAAGGACAGGGGGCCACCGGGGAGCTGTTTTTT	CASKGQGATGELFF
TRBJ2-1	TRBV28	-	16	TRBD2	TGTGCCAGCAGTTTCCTAGGACTAGCTTTCAACAATGAGCAGTTCTTC	CASSFLGLAFNNEQFF
TRBJ2-7	TRBV30	-	13	-	TGTGCCTGGAGGTACCCGGGAATCTACGAGCAGTACTTC	CAWRYPGIYEQYF
TRBJ1-4	TRBV28	-	12	-	TGTGCCAGCAGTTTACGGGGAGTAAAACTGTTTTTT	CASSLRGVKLFF
TRBJ1-4	TRBV5-1	-	14	-	TGCGCCAGCAGCCAGATTCCAACTAATGAAAAACTGTTTTTT	CASSQIPTNEKLFF
TRBJ2-3	TRBV10-3	once	14	TRBD2	TGTGCCATCAGTGTTAGCGGGAGCACAGATACGCAGTATTTT	CAISVSGSTDTQYF
TRBJ2-3	TRBV4-3	-	15	-	TGCGCCAGCAGCCAACTGGTCGAGGCCGAAGATACGCAGTATTTT	CASSQLVEAEDTQYF
TRBJ1-6	TRBV7-2	-	13	TRBD1	TGTGCCATCGGGACAGGGGCTAATTCACCCCTCCACTTT	CAIGTGANSPLHF
TRBJ1-5	TRBV19	-	18	TRBD1	TGTGCCTCCCGGGGTCGACAGGGTTTGATTTTCGGCAATCAGCCCCAGCATTTT	CASRGRQGLIFGNQPQHF
TRBJ1-1	TRBV28	once	17	-	TGTGCCAGCAGTTTATGGGGTCCGTCAGGGCAGAACACTGAAGCTTTCTTT	CASSLWGPSGQNTEAFF
TRBJ2-3	TRBV5-1	once	16	TRBD2	TGCGCCAGCAATTCTGCCAGCGGGGGACGCACAGATACGCAGTATTTT	CASNSASGGRTDTQYF
TRBJ2-5	TRBV19	-	15	-	TGTGCCAGTACCACCGGGGGACTCCAGGGAGAGACCCAGTACTTC	CASTTGGLQGETQYF
TRBJ2-7	TRBV4-1	-	14	TRBD1	TGCGCCAGCAGCAGCCGGGACAGGGTCTACGAGCAGTACTTC	CASSSRDRVYEQYF
TRBJ1-4	TRBV7-2	once	16	-	TGTGCCAGCAGCCCCAGGATGGGGGCCGGGGGGGAAAAACTGTTTTTT	CASSPRMGAGGEKLFF
TRBJ1-4	TRBV5-6	few	16	-	TGTGCCAGCAGCCCTTCATACTTATCAACTAATGAAAAACTGTTTTTT	CASSPSYLSTNEKLFF
TRBJ2-7	TRBV4-1	-	18	TRBD1	TGCGCCAGCAGCCGTCTCTTGGGACAGGGGGCGTCCGCCTACGAGCAGTACTTC	CASSRLLGQGASAYEQYF
TRBJ1-1	TRBV20-1	-	10	-	TGCAGTCTCACAAATCCTGAAGCTTTCTTT	CSLTNPEAFF
TRBJ1-3	TRBV30	-	14	-	TGTGCCTGGGGCATAGGGGGGGCTGGAAACACCATATATTTT	CAWGIGGAGNTIYF
TRBJ1-6	TRBV19	-	17	TRBD1	TGTGCCAGTAGTCCTCTGACCGGGACAGACGTTTATTCACCCCTCCACTTT	CASSPLTGTDVYSPLHF
TRBJ2-5	TRBV23-1	-	20	TRBD1	TGCGCCAGCAGCCCAATCGGGACAGCGCTTCCCAAGTGGCAAAAAGAGACCCAGTACTTC	CASSPIGTALPKWQKETQYF
TRBJ2-1	TRBV29-1	-	12	-	TGCAGCGTTGAAGCCAGCTACAATGAGCAGTTCTTC	CSVEASYNEQFF
TRBJ2-7	TRBV6-6	-	14	-	TGTGCCAGTCACCTTAGGGGATTCTCCTACGAGCAGTACTTC	CASHLRGFSYEQYF
TRBJ2-2	TRBV19	-	14	-	TGTGCCAGTAGTATAGATCTTATGACCGGGGAGCTGTTTTTT	CASSIDLMTGELFF
TRBJ2-5	TRBV27	many	14	-	TGTGCCAGCAGTTTATCATCTAGTATGGAGACCCAGTACTTC	CASSLSSSMETQYF
TRBJ2-1	TRBV6-5	few	14	-	TGTGCCAGCAGTTACCTTCAGGGTTCGGGTGAGCAGTTCTTC	CASSYLQGSGEQFF
TRBJ2-3	TRBV6-5	-	16	-	TGTGCCAGCAGTTACTTAGGACAGACTAGCACAGATACGCAGTATTTT	CASSYLGQTSTDTQYF
TRBJ2-3	TRBV5-1	-	16	TRBD1	TGCGCCAGCAGCGCCTTGACAGGGGATAGCACAGATACGCAGTATTTT	CASSALTGDSTDTQYF
TRBJ2-5	TRBV2	few	13	TRBD2	TGTGCCAGCCAGCGGGAGGGCCGGGAGACCCAGTACTTC	CASQREGRETQYF
TRBJ1-1	TRBV28	-	15	-	TGTGCCAGCAGTCCCCCGGGACTTTCGAACACTGAAGCTTTCTTT	CASSPPGLSNTEAFF